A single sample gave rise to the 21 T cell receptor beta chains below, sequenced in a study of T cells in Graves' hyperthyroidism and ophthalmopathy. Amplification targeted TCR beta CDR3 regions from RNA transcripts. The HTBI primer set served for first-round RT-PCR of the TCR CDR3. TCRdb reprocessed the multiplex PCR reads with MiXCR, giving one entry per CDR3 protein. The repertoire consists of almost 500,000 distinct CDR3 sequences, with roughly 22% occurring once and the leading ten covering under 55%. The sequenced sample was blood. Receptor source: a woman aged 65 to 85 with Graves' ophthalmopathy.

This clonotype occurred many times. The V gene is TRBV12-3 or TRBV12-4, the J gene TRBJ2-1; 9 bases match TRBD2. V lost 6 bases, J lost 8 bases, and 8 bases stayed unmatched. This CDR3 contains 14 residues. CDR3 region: CASSLAGSNHEQFF. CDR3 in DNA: TGTGCCAGCAGCCTAGCGGGATCAAACCATGAGCAGTTCTTC.

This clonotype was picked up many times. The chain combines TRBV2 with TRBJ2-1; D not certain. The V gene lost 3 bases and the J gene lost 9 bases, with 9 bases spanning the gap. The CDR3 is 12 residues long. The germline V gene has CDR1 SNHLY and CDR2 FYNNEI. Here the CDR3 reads CASSEPFGEQFF. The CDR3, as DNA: TGTGCCAGCAGTGAGCCCTTTGGTGAGCAGTTCTTC.

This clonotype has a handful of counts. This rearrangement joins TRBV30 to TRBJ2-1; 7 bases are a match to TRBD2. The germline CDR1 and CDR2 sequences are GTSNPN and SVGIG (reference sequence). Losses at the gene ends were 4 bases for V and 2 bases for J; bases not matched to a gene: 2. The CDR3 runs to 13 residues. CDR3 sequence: CAWTSGAYNEQFF. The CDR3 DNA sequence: TGTGCCTGGACTAGCGGCGCCTACAATGAGCAGTTCTTC.

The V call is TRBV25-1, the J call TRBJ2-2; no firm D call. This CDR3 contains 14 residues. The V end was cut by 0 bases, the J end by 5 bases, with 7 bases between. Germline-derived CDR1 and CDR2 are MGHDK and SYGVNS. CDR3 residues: CASSEYKLTGELFF. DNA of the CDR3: TGTGCCAGCAGTGAATATAAACTGACCGGGGAGCTGTTTTTT.

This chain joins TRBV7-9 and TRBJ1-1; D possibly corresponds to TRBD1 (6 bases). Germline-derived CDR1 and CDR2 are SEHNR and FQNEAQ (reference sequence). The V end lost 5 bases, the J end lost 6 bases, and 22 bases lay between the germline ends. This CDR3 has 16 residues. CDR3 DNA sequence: TGTGCCAGCAGCCCGAGGACAGCCCCGGGCGGTGCTGAAGCTTTCTTT. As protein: CASSPRTAPGGAEAFF.

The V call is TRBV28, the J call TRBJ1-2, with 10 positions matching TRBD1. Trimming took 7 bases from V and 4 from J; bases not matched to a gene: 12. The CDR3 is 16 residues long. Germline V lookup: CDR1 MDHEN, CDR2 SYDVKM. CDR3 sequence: CASKTGGTGVSYGYTF. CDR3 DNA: TGTGCCAGCAAAACGGGCGGGACAGGGGTGAGCTATGGCTACACCTTC.

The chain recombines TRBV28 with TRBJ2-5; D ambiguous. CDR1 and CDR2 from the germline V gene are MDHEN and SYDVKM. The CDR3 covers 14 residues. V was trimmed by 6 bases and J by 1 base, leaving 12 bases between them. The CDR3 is CASSQGRLQETQYF. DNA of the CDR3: TGTGCCAGCAGCCAAGGACGGCTCCAAGAGACCCAGTACTTC.

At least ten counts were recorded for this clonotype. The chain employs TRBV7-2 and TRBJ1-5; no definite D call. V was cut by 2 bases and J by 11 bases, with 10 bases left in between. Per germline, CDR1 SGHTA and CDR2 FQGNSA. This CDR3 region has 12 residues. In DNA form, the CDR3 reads TGTGCCAGCAGCTTAATGTCGGGGACCCAGCATTTT. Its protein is CASSLMSGTQHF.

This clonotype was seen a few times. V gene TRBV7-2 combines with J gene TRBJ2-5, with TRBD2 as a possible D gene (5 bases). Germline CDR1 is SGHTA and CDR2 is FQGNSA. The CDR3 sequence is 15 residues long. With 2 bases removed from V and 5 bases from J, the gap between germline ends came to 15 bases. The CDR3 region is CASSLYEGRSETQYF. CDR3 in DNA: TGTGCCAGCAGCTTATACGAGGGAAGGAGCGAGACCCAGTACTTC. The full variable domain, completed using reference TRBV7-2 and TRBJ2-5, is GAGVSQSPSNKVTEKGKDVELRCDPISGHTALYWYRQSLGQGLEFLIYFQGNSAPDKSGLPSDRFSAERTGGSVSTLTIQRTQQEDSAVYLCASSLYEGRSETQYFGPGTRLLVL.

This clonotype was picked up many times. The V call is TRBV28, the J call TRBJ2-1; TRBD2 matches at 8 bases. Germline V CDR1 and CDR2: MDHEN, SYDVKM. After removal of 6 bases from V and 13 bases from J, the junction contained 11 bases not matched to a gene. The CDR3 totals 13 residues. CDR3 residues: CASRPPAGDIQFF. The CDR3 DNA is TGTGCCAGCAGACCTCCAGCGGGAGATATCCAGTTCTTC.

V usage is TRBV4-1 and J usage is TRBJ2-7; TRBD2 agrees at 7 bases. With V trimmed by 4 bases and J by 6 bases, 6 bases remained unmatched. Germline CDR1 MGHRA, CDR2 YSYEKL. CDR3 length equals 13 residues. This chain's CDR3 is CASSPTRLAEQYF. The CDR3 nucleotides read TGCGCCAGCAGCCCGACTCGACTAGCCGAGCAGTACTTC.

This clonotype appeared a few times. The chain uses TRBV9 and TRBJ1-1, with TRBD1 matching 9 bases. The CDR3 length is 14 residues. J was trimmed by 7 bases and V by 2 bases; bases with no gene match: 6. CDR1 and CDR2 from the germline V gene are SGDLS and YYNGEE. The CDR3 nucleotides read TGTGCCAGCAGCGTGGGCAGGGACAGGGTTGAAGCTTTCTTT. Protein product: CASSVGRDRVEAFF. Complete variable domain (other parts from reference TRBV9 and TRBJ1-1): DSGVTQTPKHLITATGQRVTLRCSPRSGDLSVYWYQQSLDQGLQFLIQYYNGEERAKGNILERFSAQQFPDLHSELNLSSLELGDSALYFCASSVGRDRVEAFFGQGTRLTVV.

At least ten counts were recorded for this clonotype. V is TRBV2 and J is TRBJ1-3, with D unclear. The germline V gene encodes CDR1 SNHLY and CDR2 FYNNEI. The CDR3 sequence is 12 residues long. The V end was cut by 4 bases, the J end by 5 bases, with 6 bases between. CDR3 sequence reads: CASSVVRNTIYF. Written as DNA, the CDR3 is TGTGCCAGCAGTGTAGTTAGAAACACCATATATTTT.

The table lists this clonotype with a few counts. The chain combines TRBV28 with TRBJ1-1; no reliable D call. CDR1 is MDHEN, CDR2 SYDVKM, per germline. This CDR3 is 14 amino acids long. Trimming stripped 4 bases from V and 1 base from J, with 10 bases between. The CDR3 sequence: CASSWVRKNTEAFF. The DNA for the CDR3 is TGTGCCAGCAGTTGGGTCAGAAAGAACACTGAAGCTTTCTTT.

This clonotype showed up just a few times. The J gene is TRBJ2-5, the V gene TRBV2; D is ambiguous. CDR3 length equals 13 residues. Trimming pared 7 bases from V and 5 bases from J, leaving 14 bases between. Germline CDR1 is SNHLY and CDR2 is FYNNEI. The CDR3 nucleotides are TGTGCCAGCATGAGTATAATAAAGGAGACCCAGTACTTC. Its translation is CASMSIIKETQYF. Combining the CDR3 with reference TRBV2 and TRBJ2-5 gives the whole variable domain EPEVTQTPSHQVTQMGQEVILRCVPISNHLYFYWYRQILGQKVEFLVSFYNNEISEKSEIFDDQFSVERPDGSNFTLKIRSTKLEDSAMYFCASMSIIKETQYFGPGTRLLVL.

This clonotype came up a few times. The chain's CDR3 is CASSLDIVGSPLHF. CDR3 nucleotides: TGTGCCAGCAGCCTTGACATTGTAGGTTCACCCCTCCACTTT. This chain uses TRBV2 with TRBJ1-6; no clear D. V shed 6 bases and J shed 9 bases, with 15 bases lying between them. The CDR3 spans 14 residues. Germline values: CDR1 SNHLY, CDR2 FYNNEI.

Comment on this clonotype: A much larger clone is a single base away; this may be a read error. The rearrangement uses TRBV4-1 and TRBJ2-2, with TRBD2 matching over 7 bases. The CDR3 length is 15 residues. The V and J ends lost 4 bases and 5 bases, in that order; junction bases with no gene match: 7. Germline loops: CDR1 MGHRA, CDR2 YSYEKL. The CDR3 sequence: CASSPTSRSTGELFF. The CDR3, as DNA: TGCGCCAGCAGCCCGACTAGCAGGAGTACCGGGGAGCTGTTTTTT.

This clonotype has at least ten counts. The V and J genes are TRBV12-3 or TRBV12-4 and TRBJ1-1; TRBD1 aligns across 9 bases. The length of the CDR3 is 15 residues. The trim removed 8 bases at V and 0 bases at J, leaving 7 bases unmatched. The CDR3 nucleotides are TGTGCCAGCCTAACAGGGGGCAGGATGAACACTGAAGCTTTCTTT. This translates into CASLTGGRMNTEAFF.

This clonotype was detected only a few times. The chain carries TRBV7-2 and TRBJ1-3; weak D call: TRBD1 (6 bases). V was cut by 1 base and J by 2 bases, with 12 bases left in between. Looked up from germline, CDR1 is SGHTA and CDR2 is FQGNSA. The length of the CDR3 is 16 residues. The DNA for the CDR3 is TGTGCCAGCAGCTTAGGGGAAACAGGGACTGGAAACACCATATATTTT. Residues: CASSLGETGTGNTIYF.

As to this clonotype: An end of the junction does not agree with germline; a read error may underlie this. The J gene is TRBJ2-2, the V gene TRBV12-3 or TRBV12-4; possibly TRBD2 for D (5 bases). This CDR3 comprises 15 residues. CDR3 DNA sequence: TGTGTCAGCATCCGGGGTGTAGGGCTCACCGGGGAGCTGTTTTTT. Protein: CVSIRGVGLTGELFF.

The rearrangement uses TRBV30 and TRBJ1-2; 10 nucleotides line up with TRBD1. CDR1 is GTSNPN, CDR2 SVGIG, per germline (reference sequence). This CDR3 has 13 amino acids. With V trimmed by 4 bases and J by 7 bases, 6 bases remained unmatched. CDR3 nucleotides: TGTGCCTGGACCGGACAGGGGGGCCGTGGCTACACCTTC. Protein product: CAWTGQGGRGYTF.